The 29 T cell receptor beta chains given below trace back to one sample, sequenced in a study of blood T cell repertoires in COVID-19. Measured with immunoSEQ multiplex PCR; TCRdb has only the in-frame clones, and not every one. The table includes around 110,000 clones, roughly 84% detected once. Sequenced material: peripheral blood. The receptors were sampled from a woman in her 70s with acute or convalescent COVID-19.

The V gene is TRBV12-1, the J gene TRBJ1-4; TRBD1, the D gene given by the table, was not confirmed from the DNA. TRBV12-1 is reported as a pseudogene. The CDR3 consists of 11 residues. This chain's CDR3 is CASSARGKLFF. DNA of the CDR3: TGTGCCAGCAGCGCCAGGGGAAAACTGTTTTTT.

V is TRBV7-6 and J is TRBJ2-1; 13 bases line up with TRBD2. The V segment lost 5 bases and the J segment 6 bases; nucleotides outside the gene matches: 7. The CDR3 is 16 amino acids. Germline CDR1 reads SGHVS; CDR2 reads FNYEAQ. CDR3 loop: CASSVGLAGYVNEQFF. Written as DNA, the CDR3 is TGTGCCAGCAGCGTGGGACTAGCGGGATATGTCAATGAGCAGTTCTTC.

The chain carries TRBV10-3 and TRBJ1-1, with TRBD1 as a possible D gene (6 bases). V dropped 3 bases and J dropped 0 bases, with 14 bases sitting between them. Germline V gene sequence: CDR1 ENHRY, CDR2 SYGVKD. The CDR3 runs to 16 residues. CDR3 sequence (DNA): TGTGCCATCAGTGACTCCCCCAGGGGTTTGAACACTGAAGCTTTCTTT. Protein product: CAISDSPRGLNTEAFF.

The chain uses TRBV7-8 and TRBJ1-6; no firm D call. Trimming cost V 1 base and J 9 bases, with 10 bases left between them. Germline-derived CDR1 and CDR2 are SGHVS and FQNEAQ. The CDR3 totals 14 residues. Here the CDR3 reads CASSLGHGSSPLHF. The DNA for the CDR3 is TGTGCCAGCAGCTTAGGGCACGGGAGTTCACCCCTCCACTTT.

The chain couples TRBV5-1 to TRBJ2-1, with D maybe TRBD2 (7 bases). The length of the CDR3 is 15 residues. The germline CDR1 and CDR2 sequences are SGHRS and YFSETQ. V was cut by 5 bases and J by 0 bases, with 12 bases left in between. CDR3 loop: CASSLGGGSYNEQFF. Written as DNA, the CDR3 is TGCGCCAGCAGTCTGGGAGGGGGCTCCTACAATGAGCAGTTCTTC.

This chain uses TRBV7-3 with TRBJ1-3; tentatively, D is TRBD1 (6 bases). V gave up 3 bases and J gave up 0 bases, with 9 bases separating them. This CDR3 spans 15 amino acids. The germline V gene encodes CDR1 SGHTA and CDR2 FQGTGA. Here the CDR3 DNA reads TGTGCCAGCAGCTTGACAGGTAGCTCTGGAAACACCATATATTTT. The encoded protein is CASSLTGSSGNTIYF.

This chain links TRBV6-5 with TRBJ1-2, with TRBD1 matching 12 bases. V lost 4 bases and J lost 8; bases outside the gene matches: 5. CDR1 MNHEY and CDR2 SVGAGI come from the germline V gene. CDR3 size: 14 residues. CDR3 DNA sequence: TGTGCCAGCAGTTTGGGACAGGGGGCGCTGGGCTACACCTTC. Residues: CASSLGQGALGYTF.

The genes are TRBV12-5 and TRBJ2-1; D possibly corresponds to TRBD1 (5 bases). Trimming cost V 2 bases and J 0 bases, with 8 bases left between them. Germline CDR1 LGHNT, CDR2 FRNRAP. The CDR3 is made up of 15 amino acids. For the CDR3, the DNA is TGTGCTAGTGGTTTGCCCCAGGGCTCCTACAATGAGCAGTTCTTC. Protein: CASGLPQGSYNEQFF.

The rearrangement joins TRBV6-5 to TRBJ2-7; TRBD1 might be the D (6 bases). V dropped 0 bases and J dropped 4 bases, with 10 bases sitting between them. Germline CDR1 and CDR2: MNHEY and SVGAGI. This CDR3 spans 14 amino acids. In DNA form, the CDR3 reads TGTGCCAGCAGTTACTCGACCAGGGGATACGAGCAGTACTTC. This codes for CASSYSTRGYEQYF.

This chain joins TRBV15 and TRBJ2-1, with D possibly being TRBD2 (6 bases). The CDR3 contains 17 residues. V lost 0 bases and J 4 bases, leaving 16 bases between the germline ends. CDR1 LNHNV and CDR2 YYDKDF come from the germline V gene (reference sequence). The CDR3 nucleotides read TGTGCCACCAGCAGAGATGGAGGGACGACTAATTACAATGAGCAGTTCTTC. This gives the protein CATSRDGGTTNYNEQFF.

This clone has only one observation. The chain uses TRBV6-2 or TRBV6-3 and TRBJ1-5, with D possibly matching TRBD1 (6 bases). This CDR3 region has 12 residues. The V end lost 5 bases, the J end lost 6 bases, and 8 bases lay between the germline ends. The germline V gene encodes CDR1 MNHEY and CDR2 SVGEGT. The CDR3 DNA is TGTGCCAGCAGTAAAGGGGGTCAGCCCCAGCATTTT. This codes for CASSKGGQPQHF.

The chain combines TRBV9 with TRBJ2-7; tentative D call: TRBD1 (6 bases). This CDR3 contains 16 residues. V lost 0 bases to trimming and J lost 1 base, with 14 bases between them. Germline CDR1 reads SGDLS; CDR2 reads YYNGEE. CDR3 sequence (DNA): TGTGCCAGCAGCGTAGGAGCTCAGGGGACGTCCTACGAGCAGTACTTC. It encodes CASSVGAQGTSYEQYF. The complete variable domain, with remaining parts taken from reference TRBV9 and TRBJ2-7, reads DSGVTQTPKHLITATGQRVTLRCSPRSGDLSVYWYQQSLDQGLQFLIQYYNGEERAKGNILERFSAQQFPDLHSELNLSSLELGDSALYFCASSVGAQGTSYEQYFGPGTRLTVT.

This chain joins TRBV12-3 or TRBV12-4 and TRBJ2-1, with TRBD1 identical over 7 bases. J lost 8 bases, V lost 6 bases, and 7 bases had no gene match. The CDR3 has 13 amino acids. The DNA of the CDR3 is TGTGCCAGCAGAATCGGGACAGAGGATGAGCAGTTCTTC. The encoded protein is CASRIGTEDEQFF.

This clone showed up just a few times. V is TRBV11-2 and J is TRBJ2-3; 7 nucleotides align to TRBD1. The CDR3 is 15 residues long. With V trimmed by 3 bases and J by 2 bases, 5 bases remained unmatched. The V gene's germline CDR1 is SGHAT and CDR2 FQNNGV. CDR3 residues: CASSLGQYHTDTQYF. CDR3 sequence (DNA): TGTGCCAGCAGCTTGGGACAGTACCACACAGATACGCAGTATTTT.

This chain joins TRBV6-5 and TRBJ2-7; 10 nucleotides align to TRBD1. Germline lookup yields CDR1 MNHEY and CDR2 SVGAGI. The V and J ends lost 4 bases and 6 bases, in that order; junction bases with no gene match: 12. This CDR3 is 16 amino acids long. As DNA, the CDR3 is TGTGCCAGCAGTTTATTGCCGGGACAGGGGATACCCGAGCAGTACTTC. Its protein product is CASSLLPGQGIPEQYF.

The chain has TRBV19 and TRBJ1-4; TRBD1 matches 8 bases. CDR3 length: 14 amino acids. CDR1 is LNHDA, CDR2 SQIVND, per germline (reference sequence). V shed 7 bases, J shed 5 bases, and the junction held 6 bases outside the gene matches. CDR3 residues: CASIRTGWNEKLFF. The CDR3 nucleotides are TGTGCCAGTATCCGGACAGGGTGGAATGAAAAACTGTTTTTT.

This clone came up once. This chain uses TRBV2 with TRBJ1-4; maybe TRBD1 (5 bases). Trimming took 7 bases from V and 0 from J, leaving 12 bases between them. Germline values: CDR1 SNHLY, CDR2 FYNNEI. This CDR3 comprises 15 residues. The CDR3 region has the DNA TGTGCCAGCACTAGGACGGGGGCAACTAATGAAAAACTGTTTTTT. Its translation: CASTRTGATNEKLFF.

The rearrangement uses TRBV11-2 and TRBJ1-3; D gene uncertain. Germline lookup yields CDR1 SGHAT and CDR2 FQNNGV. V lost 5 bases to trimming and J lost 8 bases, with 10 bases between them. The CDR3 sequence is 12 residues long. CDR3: CASSPNSYTIYF. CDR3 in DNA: TGTGCCAGCAGCCCCAATAGCTACACCATATATTTT.

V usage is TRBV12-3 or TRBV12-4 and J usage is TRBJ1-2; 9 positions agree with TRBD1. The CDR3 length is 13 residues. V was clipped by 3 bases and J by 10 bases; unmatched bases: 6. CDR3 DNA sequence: TGTGCCAGCAGTTTTGGGACAGGGAGGGACTACACCTTC. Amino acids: CASSFGTGRDYTF.

For the CDR3, the DNA is TGTGCCACCATGACAGGGGGCTCGTCCATTTGGGTCGGGGAGCTGTTTTTT. Translated, it gives CATMTGGSSIWVGELFF. This chain connects TRBV28 to TRBJ2-2; 10 positions agree with TRBD1. Germline V gene lookup returns CDR1 MDHEN and CDR2 SYDVKM. The J segment lost 7 bases and the V segment lost 10 bases, leaving 18 bases of the junction unmatched. The CDR3 is 17 amino acids. Full variable domain (rest looked up from reference TRBV28 and TRBJ2-2): DVKVTQSSRYLVKRTGEKVFLECVQDMDHENMFWYRQDPGLGLRLIYFSYDVKMKEKGDIPEGYSVSREKKERFSLILESASTNQTSMYLCATMTGGSSIWVGELFFGEGSRLTVL.

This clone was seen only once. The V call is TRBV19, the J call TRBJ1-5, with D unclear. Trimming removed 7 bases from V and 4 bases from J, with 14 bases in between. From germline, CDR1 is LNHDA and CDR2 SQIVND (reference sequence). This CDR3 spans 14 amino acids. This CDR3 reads CASTGLSRNQPQHF. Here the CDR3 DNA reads TGTGCCAGTACGGGTCTTTCCCGAAATCAGCCCCAGCATTTT.

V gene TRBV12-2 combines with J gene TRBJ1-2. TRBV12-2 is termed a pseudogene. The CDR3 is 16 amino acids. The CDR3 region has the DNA TGTGCAAGTCGCTTAGCTCCGCGAGGGAGGGGGTACGGCTACACCTTC. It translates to CASRLAPRGRGYGYTF.

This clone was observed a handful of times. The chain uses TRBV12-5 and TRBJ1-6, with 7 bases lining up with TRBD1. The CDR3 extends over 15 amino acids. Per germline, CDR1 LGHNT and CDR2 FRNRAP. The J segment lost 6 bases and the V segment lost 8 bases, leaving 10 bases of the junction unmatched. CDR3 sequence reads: CASSRGEQVNSPLHF. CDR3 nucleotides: TGTGCTAGTAGCAGGGGGGAACAGGTTAATTCACCCCTCCACTTT.

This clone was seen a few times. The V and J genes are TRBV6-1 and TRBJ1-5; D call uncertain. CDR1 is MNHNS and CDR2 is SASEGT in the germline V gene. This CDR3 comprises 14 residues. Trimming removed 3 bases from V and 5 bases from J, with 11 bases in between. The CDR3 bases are TGTGCCAGCAGTGAGAATATGGAGGATCAGCCCCAGCATTTT. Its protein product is CASSENMEDQPQHF.

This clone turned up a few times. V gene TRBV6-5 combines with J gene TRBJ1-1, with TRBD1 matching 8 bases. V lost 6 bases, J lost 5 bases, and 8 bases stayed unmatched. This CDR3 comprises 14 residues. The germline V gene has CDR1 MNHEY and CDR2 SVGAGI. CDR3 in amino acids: CASSGYRGKTEAFF. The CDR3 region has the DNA TGTGCCAGCAGCGGGTACAGGGGGAAGACTGAAGCTTTCTTT.

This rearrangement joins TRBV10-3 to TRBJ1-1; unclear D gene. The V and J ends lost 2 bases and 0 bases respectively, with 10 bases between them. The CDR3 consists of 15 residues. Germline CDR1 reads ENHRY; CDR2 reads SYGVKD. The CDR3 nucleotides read TGTGCCATCAGTGAGAGCGTCACGATGAACACTGAAGCTTTCTTT. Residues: CAISESVTMNTEAFF.

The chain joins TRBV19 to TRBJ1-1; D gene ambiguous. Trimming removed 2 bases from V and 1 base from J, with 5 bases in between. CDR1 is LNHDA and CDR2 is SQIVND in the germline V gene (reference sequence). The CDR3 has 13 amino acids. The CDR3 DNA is TGTGCCAGTAGTATAAACTGGAACACTGAAGCTTTCTTT. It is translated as CASSINWNTEAFF.

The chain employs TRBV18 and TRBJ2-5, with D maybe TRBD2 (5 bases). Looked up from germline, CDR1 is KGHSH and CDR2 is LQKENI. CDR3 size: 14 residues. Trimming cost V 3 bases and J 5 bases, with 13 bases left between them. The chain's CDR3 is CASSPPGLVETQYF. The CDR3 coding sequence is TGTGCCAGCTCACCCCCCGGACTGGTGGAGACCCAGTACTTC.

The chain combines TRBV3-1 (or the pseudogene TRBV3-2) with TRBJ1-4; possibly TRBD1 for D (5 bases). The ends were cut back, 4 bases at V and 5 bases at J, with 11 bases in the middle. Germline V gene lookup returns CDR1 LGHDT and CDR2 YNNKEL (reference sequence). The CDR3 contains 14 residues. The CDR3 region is CASSPQGENEKLFF. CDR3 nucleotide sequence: TGTGCCAGCAGCCCCCAAGGGGAAAATGAAAAACTGTTTTTT.